The 3 T cell receptor delta chains below were found in one sample sequenced in a study of γδ T cells in repeated Plasmodium falciparum infection (dated by TCRdb to about 2021). Vgamma9/Vdelta2+ and Vdelta2-negative gammadelta T cell populations were flow-sorted from peripheral blood mononuclear cells for bulk TCR repertoire analysis. Receptor amplification or capture employed multiplex PCR. Sequencing relied on an Illumina MiSeq. The public reads were reprocessed by TCRdb using CATT, and rows of matching DNA were later combined. This sample has 85,000 to 95,000 delta-chain clones in its table, and more than 1.4% of those were observed once. The ten largest account for roughly 9.5% of the sample. What was sequenced was gamma-delta T cells from blood. These receptors were obtained from a pool of human donors (malaria-infected and uninfected, not separated).

This clone was seen a handful of times. TCRdb has a much larger clone's protein, which differs at residue 13 from the translation of this DNA, likely because of a read error; what is shown is the protein translated from the DNA. The V gene is TRDV3, the J gene TRDJ1, with 13 bases fitting TRDD3. The germline V gene encodes CDR1 TVYSNPD and CDR2 GDNSRS (reference sequence). The CDR3 runs 18 residues. J gave up 3 bases and V 0 bases, and 13 bases lay outside the gene matches. CDR3 sequence (DNA): TGTGCCTTTAGTGTTCATACTGGGGGATACGGGTACTCCGATAAACTCATCTTT. Amino acid sequence: CAFSVHTGGYGYSDKLIF. Based on the CDR3 plus reference TRDV3 and TRDJ1, the full variable domain is CDKVTQSSPDQTVASGSEVVLLCTYDTVYSNPDLFWYRIRPDYSFQFVFYGDNSRSEGADFTQGRFSVKHILTQKAFHLVISPVRTEDSATYYCAFSVHTGGYGYSDKLIFGKGTRVTVEP.

Comment on this clone: The protein in TCRdb stems from a much larger clone and differs at residue 10 from this DNA's translation, likely a read error; here the protein is translated from the DNA. V usage is TRDV2 and J usage is TRDJ3, with 8 positions matching TRDD3. TCRdb leaves out the J gene; it was filled in here by matching the DNA to germline. This CDR3 region has 22 residues. Germline CDR1 GEAIGNYY, CDR2 EKD. V shed 2 bases and J 1 base; nucleotides not matched to a gene: 18. This chain's CDR3 is CACDIKYWGVRLRSWDTRQMFF. In nucleotides, the CDR3 is TGTGCCTGTGACATAAAGTACTGGGGGGTACGACTCCGGTCCTGGGACACCCGACAGATGTTTTTC.

This clone was seen repeatedly, ten times or more. The TCRdb protein comes from a much larger clone and disagrees with this DNA's translation at residue 18, likely due to a read error; the protein given here is derived from the DNA. The J gene was not called, though the V gene is TRDV1; the tabulated D call, TRDD3, remains unverified against the DNA. CDR1 is TSWWSYY, CDR2 QGS, per germline. This CDR3 is 20 amino acids long. The CDR3 sequence is CALGKGVLGDYSWDTRQVFF. CDR3 bases: TGTGCTCTTGGGAAGGGAGTACTGGGGGATTACTCCTGGGACACCCGACAGGTGTTTTTC.